This paragraph covers one TCR beta chain sequence. The CDR3 extends over 12 amino acids. Germline assignment: CDR1 SGHRS and CDR2 YFSETQ. Trimming took off 0 bases at V and 7 bases at J, with 5 bases between the two ends. Original processing methods: By means of reference gene primer amplification, nucleated cell counts were estimated. Sequenced by immunoSEQ multiplex PCR; TCRdb stores in-frame clones only, minus some. The V and J calls and clone size were taken over from that table, and D and trimming were inferred from the DNA. This sample has over 100,000 clones, with 65% to 90% found just once. The sample is drawn from a study of blood T cell repertoires in COVID-19. Across the whole study: Specimens from acute and convalescent COVID-19 originated in the United States, Italy and Spain.

J is TRBJ2-1 and V is TRBV5-1, with unresolved D. This receptor was taken from a man older than 75 with acute or convalescent COVID-19. Material for sequencing was peripheral blood. CDR3 DNA: TGCGCCAGCAGCTTGGGACAAAATGAGCAGTTCTTC. Protein product: CASSLGQNEQFF.